Here is one TCR beta chain with its context. Its antigen is undetermined. The data were taken from a study of CD8+ T cells in alopecia areata. Study-wide results and caveats: Although TCR sharing was seen in mice, sharing across patients was less clear, possibly for HLA-related reasons.

RNA was extracted and reverse transcribed into cDNA as the sequencing template. Here immunoSEQ multiplex PCR was the method, and the copy in TCRdb shows in-frame clones only, minus some. The sample comprises 170,000 or so clones, 50% to 70% of which are singletons, and 1.5% to 2% rests with the top ten. This CDR3 has 16 residues. The germline V gene encodes CDR1 SGHNT and CDR2 YENEEA. Trimming left V 6 bases short and J 5 bases short, with 20 bases between. The TCR originated in a human donor with alopecia areata. The rearrangement uses TRBV11-3 and TRBJ2-1; perhaps TRBD2 as D (6 bases). Sequenced material: CD4+ T cells sorted from blood, taken at week 0. CDR3 protein: CASRQKIAGINNEQFF. The CDR3 coding sequence is TGTGCCAGCAGGCAGAAAATCGCGGGGATTAACAATGAGCAGTTCTTC.